The 25 T cell receptor beta chains in this list originate from one sample, sequenced in a study of cytomegalovirus exposure and HLA in healthy donors. Use of 60 Vbeta and 13 Jbeta primers characterized the PCR. Measured with immunoSEQ multiplex PCR; TCRdb has only the in-frame clones, and not every one. The sample lists 120,000 to 150,000 clones, roughly 80% occurring once. The sequencing input was PBMCs. The source of these receptors is a woman aged 40 to 55 in good health and CMV-seropositive.

A single count supports this clone. The CDR3 nucleotides are TGTGCCAGCAGCGGGTATCTACAGGGGATTTGGGAGACCCAGTACTTC. As protein: CASSGYLQGIWETQYF. V usage is TRBV2 and J usage is TRBJ2-5; 7 nucleotides align to TRBD1. CDR1 and CDR2 (germline): SNHLY, FYNNEI. The CDR3 totals 16 residues. J lost 5 bases, V lost 6 bases, and 15 bases had no gene match.

This sequence joins TRBV2 and TRBJ1-2; perhaps TRBD1 as D (6 bases). Looked up from germline, CDR1 is SNHLY and CDR2 is FYNNEI. V dropped 6 bases and J dropped 8 bases, with 13 bases sitting between them. The CDR3 is 12 residues long. The CDR3 loop is CASRWTAEGYTF. As DNA, the CDR3 is TGTGCCAGCAGATGGACAGCAGAGGGCTACACCTTC.

The rearrangement uses TRBV7-9 and TRBJ1-3; D is perhaps TRBD1 (6 bases). Germline V gene lookup returns CDR1 SEHNR and CDR2 FQNEAQ (reference sequence). V lost 5 bases and J 2 bases, leaving 13 bases between the germline ends. CDR3 size: 15 residues. Here the CDR3 reads CASSRGQSAGNTIYF. The CDR3 bases are TGTGCCAGCAGCCGTGGACAGTCAGCTGGAAACACCATATATTTT.

The chain employs TRBV28 and TRBJ2-7; D gene unclear. This CDR3 is 12 amino acids long. V was trimmed by 2 bases and J by 3 bases, leaving 5 bases between them. Germline CDR1 and CDR2: MDHEN and SYDVKM. The DNA of the CDR3 is TGTGCCAGCAGTTTAGCCAGCTACGAGCAGTACTTC. This encodes CASSLASYEQYF.

The chain couples TRBV19 to TRBJ1-4; D is undetermined. The germline V and J ends were trimmed by 6 bases and 0 bases, with 11 bases remaining between them. The V gene's germline CDR1 is LNHDA and CDR2 SQIVND (reference sequence). This CDR3 region has 15 residues. In nucleotides, the CDR3 is TGTGCCAGTAGAACGCTCCGGGCAACTAATGAAAAACTGTTTTTT. As protein: CASRTLRATNEKLFF.

This clone was observed a few times. The chain carries TRBV9 and TRBJ1-6, with D maybe TRBD1 (5 bases). The germline V and J ends were trimmed by 4 bases and 7 bases, with 18 bases remaining between them. This CDR3 is 16 amino acids long. Germline V gene sequence: CDR1 SGDLS, CDR2 YYNGEE. This CDR3 is CASSLGGGQTNSPLHF. The CDR3 DNA sequence: TGTGCCAGCAGCCTCGGCGGGGGTCAGACCAATTCACCCCTCCACTTT.

The gene calls are TRBV9 and TRBJ1-4; D might be TRBD1 (6 bases). The CDR3 totals 15 residues. V lost 4 bases, J lost 3 bases, and 13 bases lay in between. The germline CDR1 and CDR2 sequences are SGDLS and YYNGEE. Written as DNA, the CDR3 is TGTGCCAGCAGCACGAGCGGGGGGCCTAATGAAAAACTGTTTTTT. Protein sequence: CASSTSGGPNEKLFF.

The CDR3 loop reads CSVDQTGATEAFF. Written as DNA, the CDR3 is TGCAGCGTTGACCAGACAGGGGCCACTGAAGCTTTCTTT. The chain joins TRBV29-1 to TRBJ1-1, with 8 bases aligning to TRBD1. The germline CDR1 and CDR2 sequences are SQVTM and ANQGSEA. The CDR3 spans 13 residues. With 3 bases clipped from V and 4 bases from J, the junction kept 4 bases outside the gene matches.

This rearrangement joins TRBV30 to TRBJ1-2; 10 bases match TRBD1. With V trimmed by 3 bases and J by 4 bases, 11 bases remained unmatched. The CDR3 spans 16 residues. Germline V lookup: CDR1 GTSNPN, CDR2 SVGIG (reference sequence). The DNA of the CDR3 is TGTGCCTGGAGAGGGTTGGGGACAGGGGTAGTCTATGGCTACACCTTC. This sequence encodes CAWRGLGTGVVYGYTF.

The chain employs TRBV5-6 and TRBJ1-1; D remains ambiguous. The CDR3 has 13 residues. Trimming stripped 1 base from V and 6 bases from J, with 10 bases between. Looked up from germline, CDR1 is SGHDT and CDR2 is YYEEEE. CDR3 residues: CASSLFSVAEAFF. CDR3 nucleotides: TGTGCCAGCAGCTTGTTTTCTGTCGCTGAAGCTTTCTTT.

V and J are TRBV5-1 and TRBJ2-1; 11 nucleotides match TRBD2. The CDR3 has 17 amino acids. Germline V gene lookup returns CDR1 SGHRS and CDR2 YFSETQ. The V and J ends lost 1 base and 5 bases, in that order; junction bases with no gene match: 8. CDR3 sequence (DNA): TGCGCCAGCAGCTTGAGGGCTAGCGGGGGGACAAACAATGAGCAGTTCTTC. Translating it yields CASSLRASGGTNNEQFF. Filled out from reference TRBV5-1 and TRBJ2-1, the complete variable domain reads KAGVTQTPRYLIKTRGQQVTLSCSPISGHRSVSWYQQTPGQGLQFLFEYFSETQRNKGNFPGRFSGRQFSNSRSEMNVSTLELGDSALYLCASSLRASGGTNNEQFFGPGTRLTVL.

The J gene is TRBJ2-4, the V gene TRBV2; 9 nucleotides match TRBD1. Germline V gene data show CDR1 as SNHLY and CDR2 as FYNNEI. Trimming removed 10 bases from V and 8 bases from J; junction bases left unmatched: 12. The CDR3 extends over 14 amino acids. The CDR3 reads CATGKTGGKDIQYF. In nucleotides, the CDR3 is TGTGCCACAGGAAAGACAGGGGGTAAAGACATTCAGTACTTC.

The V call is TRBV2, the J call TRBJ2-3; perhaps TRBD1 as D (7 bases). The CDR3 spans 16 residues. CDR1 is SNHLY, CDR2 FYNNEI, per germline. V was pared by 6 bases and J by 0 bases, with 16 bases between. In nucleotides, the CDR3 is TGTGCCAGCAGGGGGGGACAGAACCCTAGCACAGATACGCAGTATTTT. Translating gives CASRGGQNPSTDTQYF. Variable domain in full (rest from reference TRBV2 and TRBJ2-3): EPEVTQTPSHQVTQMGQEVILRCVPISNHLYFYWYRQILGQKVEFLVSFYNNEISEKSEIFDDQFSVERPDGSNFTLKIRSTKLEDSAMYFCASRGGQNPSTDTQYFGPGTRLTVL.

This rearrangement joins TRBV19 to TRBJ1-1; D is perhaps TRBD1 (6 bases). The CDR3 consists of 12 residues. Germline V gene data show CDR1 as LNHDA and CDR2 as SQIVND (reference sequence). V gave up 7 bases and J gave up 10 bases, with 16 bases separating them. This CDR3 reads CASNDRFWVAFF. CDR3 in DNA: TGTGCCAGTAACGACAGGTTTTGGGTAGCTTTCTTT.

The chain recombines TRBV11-3 with TRBJ2-1; D remains unclear. CDR1 is SGHNT and CDR2 is YENEEA in the germline V gene. V dropped 6 bases and J dropped 2 bases, with 11 bases sitting between them. This CDR3 is 14 amino acids long. CDR3 loop: CASSSGGTYNEQFF. CDR3 nucleotide sequence: TGTGCCAGCAGTTCGGGTGGAACCTACAATGAGCAGTTCTTC.

The chain carries TRBV12-5 and TRBJ2-2, with D possibly TRBD1 on 5 matching bases. Looked up from germline, CDR1 is LGHNT and CDR2 is FRNRAP. This CDR3 has 15 amino acids. V shed 2 bases and J shed 3 bases, with 10 bases lying between them. CDR3 bases: TGTGCTAGTGGTTTGAGACAGAAATACACCGGGGAGCTGTTTTTT. Translation: CASGLRQKYTGELFF.

The chain has TRBV2 and TRBJ2-1, with TRBD2 matching over 12 bases. J was trimmed by 8 bases and V by 5 bases; bases with no gene match: 10. Germline V gene lookup returns CDR1 SNHLY and CDR2 FYNNEI. CDR3 size: 16 residues. CDR3 sequence: CASSLTSGGFRDEQFF. In nucleotides, the CDR3 is TGTGCCAGCAGTCTTACTAGCGGGGGGTTTAGGGATGAGCAGTTCTTC.

This chain's CDR3 is CASSPVGVGQPQHF. The CDR3 bases are TGTGCCAGCTCACCAGTAGGGGTTGGCCAGCCCCAGCATTTT. J is TRBJ1-5 and V is TRBV18, with TRBD1 as a possible D gene (5 bases). Per the germline V gene, CDR1 is KGHSH and CDR2 is LQKENI. The CDR3 extends over 14 amino acids. Trimming removed 2 bases from V and 7 bases from J, with 12 bases in between. The full variable domain, rest sourced from reference TRBV18 and TRBJ1-5, is NAGVMQNPRHLVRRRGQEARLRCSPMKGHSHVYWYRQLPEEGLKFMVYLQKENIIDESGMPKERFSAEFPKEGPSILRIQQVVRGDSAAYFCASSPVGVGQPQHFGDGTRLSIL.

The V call is TRBV28, the J call TRBJ1-2; D uncertain. This CDR3 has 13 amino acids. Per the germline V gene, CDR1 is MDHEN and CDR2 is SYDVKM. V was shortened by 3 bases and J by 3 bases, with 8 bases between the two germline ends. CDR3 sequence: CASSFVLDYGYTF. DNA for the CDR3: TGTGCCAGCAGTTTTGTTTTAGACTATGGCTACACCTTC.

The V gene is TRBV2, the J gene TRBJ2-3; TRBD1 aligns across 7 bases. CDR3 length equals 15 residues. Germline lookup yields CDR1 SNHLY and CDR2 FYNNEI. With V trimmed by 6 bases and J by 1 base, 7 bases remained unmatched. The CDR3 loop reads CASRERQGGTDTQYF. CDR3 sequence (DNA): TGTGCCAGCAGAGAACGACAGGGAGGCACAGATACGCAGTATTTT.

J is TRBJ2-1 and V is TRBV10-1, with TRBD2 identical over 7 bases. The germline V gene encodes CDR1 WNHNN and CDR2 SYGVQD (reference sequence). The CDR3 totals 11 residues. J lost 5 bases, V lost 11 bases, and 3 bases had no gene match. The CDR3 nucleotides are TGCGCCGGGGGGGAGAACAATGAGCAGTTCTTC. This sequence encodes CAGGENNEQFF.

This chain links TRBV6-5 with TRBJ1-1; possibly TRBD1 for D (6 bases). Trimming took off 5 bases at V and 0 bases at J, with 13 bases between the two ends. This CDR3 is built from 15 residues. Germline CDR1 reads MNHEY; CDR2 reads SVGAGI. Written as DNA, the CDR3 is TGTGCCAGCAGTCCAGAACAGGGTATGAACACTGAAGCTTTCTTT. It is translated as CASSPEQGMNTEAFF.

The V and J genes are TRBV5-6 and TRBJ2-7; perhaps TRBD2 as D (6 bases). Trimming stripped 3 bases from V and 2 bases from J, with 21 bases between. Germline V gives CDR1 SGHDT, CDR2 YYEEEE. This CDR3 region has 17 residues. CDR3 sequence reads: CASSSKGRRTTTYEQYF. Written as DNA, the CDR3 is TGTGCCAGCAGCTCCAAAGGGCGACGGACTACAACCTACGAGCAGTACTTC.

In this sample, this clone turned up once. The V and J genes are TRBV7-2 and TRBJ2-2; D is perhaps TRBD1 (6 bases). This CDR3 region has 13 residues. CDR1 is SGHTA, CDR2 FQGNSA, per germline. Trimming left V 5 bases short and J 6 bases short, with 10 bases between. CDR3 sequence: CASSQQGAGELFF. The CDR3 DNA follows: TGTGCCAGCAGCCAACAGGGAGCCGGGGAGCTGTTTTTT.

DNA for the CDR3: TGTGCCAGCAGCTTAAGGGACCTTAGCGGGGGCCTGGAGACCCAGTACTTC. Its protein product is CASSLRDLSGGLETQYF. The genes are TRBV7-6 and TRBJ2-5; 9 bases fit TRBD2. The CDR3 runs 17 residues. Germline CDR1 reads SGHVS; CDR2 reads FNYEAQ. V dropped 2 bases and J dropped 5; count of bases not matched to a gene: 12.